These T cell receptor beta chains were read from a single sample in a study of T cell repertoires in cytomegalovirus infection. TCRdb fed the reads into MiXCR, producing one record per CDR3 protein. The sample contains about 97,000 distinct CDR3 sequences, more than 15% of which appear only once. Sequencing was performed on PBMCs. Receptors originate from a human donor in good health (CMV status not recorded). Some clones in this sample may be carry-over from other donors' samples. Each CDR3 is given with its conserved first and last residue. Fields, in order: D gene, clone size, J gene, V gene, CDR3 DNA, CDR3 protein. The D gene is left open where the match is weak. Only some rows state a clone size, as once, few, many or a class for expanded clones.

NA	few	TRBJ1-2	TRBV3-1	TGTGCCAGCAGCCATTACCTCGACGGCTACACCTTC	CASSHYLDGYTF
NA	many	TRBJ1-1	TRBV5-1	TGCGCCAGCAGCTCCAACAGGTCGAAGCGGAACACTGAAGCTTTCTTT	CASSSNRSKRNTEAFF
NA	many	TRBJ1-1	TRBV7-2	TGTGCCAGCAGCTTAGTAGGCGGCGGGAACACTGAAGCTTTCTTT	CASSLVGGGNTEAFF
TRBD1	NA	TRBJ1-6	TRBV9	TGTGCCAGCAGCCCTTCGCAGGGGGCGGTTGGGTCACCCCTCCACTTT	CASSPSQGAVGSPLHF
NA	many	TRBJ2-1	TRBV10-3	TGTGCCATCAGTGATTCGAGGGGGAGCTCCTACAATGAGCAGTTCTTC	CAISDSRGSSYNEQFF
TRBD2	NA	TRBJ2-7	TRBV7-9	TGTGCCAGCAGCTCGACTAGCGCTTACGAGCAGTACTTC	CASSSTSAYEQYF
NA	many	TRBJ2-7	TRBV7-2	TGTGCCAGCAGCCCCCAGAAGGGGCGGTACGAGCAGTACTTC	CASSPQKGRYEQYF
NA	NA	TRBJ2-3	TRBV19	TGTGCCAGTAGCAACGGGAGACGGGGGCCCACAGATACGCAGTATTTT	CASSNGRRGPTDTQYF
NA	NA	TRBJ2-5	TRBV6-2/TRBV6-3	TGTGCCAGTAGGCAGCCCCCCAGGGAGACCCAGTACTTC	CASRQPPRETQYF
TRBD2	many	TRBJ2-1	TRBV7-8	TGTGCCAGCAGCTTGGTTAGCGGGGGGACATACAATGAGCAGTTCTTC	CASSLVSGGTYNEQFF
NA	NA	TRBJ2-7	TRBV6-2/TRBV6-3	TGTGCCAGCGCTGCAACCTACGAGCAGTACTTC	CASAATYEQYF
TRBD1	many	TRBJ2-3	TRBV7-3	TGTGCCAGCAGCCCTCAGGGGGGCACAGATACGCAGTATTTT	CASSPQGGTDTQYF
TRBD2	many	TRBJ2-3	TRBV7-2	TGTGCCAGCAGCTTGAGGACTAGCGGCTTCACAGATACGCAGTATTTT	CASSLRTSGFTDTQYF
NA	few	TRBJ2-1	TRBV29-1	TGCAGCGCCCCGACTAGGTATTCCTTAAATGAGCAGTTCTTC	CSAPTRYSLNEQFF
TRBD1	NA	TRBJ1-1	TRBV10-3	TGTGCCATCAGTGAGTCTTTTACGGACAGGGGGCTAACTGAAGCTTTCTTT	CAISESFTDRGLTEAFF
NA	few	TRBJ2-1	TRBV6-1	TGTGCCAGCAGTGGTGGTCGGACTACCCTAAACAATGAGCAGTTCTTC	CASSGGRTTLNNEQFF
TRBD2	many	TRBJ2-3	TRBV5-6	TGTGCCAGCAGCTTGTTAGCGGGGGGGCGGCAAAAGAGCACAGATACGCAGTATTTT	CASSLLAGGRQKSTDTQYF
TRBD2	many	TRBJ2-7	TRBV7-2	TGTGCCAGCAGCTTTAGCGGGGGGAGGATCGAGCAGTACTTC	CASSFSGGRIEQYF
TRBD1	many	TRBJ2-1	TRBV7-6	TGTGCCAGCAGCACCGACAGGGACTACAATGAGCAGTTCTTC	CASSTDRDYNEQFF
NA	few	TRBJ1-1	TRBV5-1	TGCGCCAGCAGCTTGGGGACGAACACTGAAGCTTTCTTT	CASSLGTNTEAFF
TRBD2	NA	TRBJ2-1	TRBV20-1	TGCAGTGCTAGAGGCATAGGACTAGCGGGTGAGCAGTTCTTC	CSARGIGLAGEQFF
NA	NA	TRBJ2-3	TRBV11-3	TGTGCCAGCAGCCGATCTAGCACAGATACGCAGTATTTT	CASSRSSTDTQYF
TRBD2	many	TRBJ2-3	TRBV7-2	TGTGCCAGCAGCCACTACCGGACTAGCGGGGTATTAAGCACAGATACGCAGTATTTT	CASSHYRTSGVLSTDTQYF
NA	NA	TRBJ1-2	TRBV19	TGTGCCAGTAAACAGATACTAACTAATGGCTACACCTTC	CASKQILTNGYTF